The clone carrying this T cell receptor beta chain was seen once. Antigen: not known. Additional DNA sequences in this sample encode the identical CDR3. PCR employed 60 Vbeta and 13 Jbeta primers. Data came from immunoSEQ multiplex PCR; TCRdb stores just in-frame clones and leaves some out. This sample has around 94,000 clones, with 50% to 70% found just once. This donor's record omits CMV serostatus. The source of the sample is a study of cytomegalovirus exposure and HLA in healthy donors. Study-wide points: Earlier analysis found most TCR beta V segments productive about 87% or about 30% of the time. Most subjects had HLA-A and HLA-B alleles reportedly predicted accurately by TCR beta sequences. Association of a missense DCLRE1C variant with TCR beta V- and J-gene trimming was reported in a later analysis.

V was pared by 0 bases and J by 2 bases, with 8 bases between. The germline gives CDR1 SGHTA, CDR2 FQGTGA. CDR3 length equals 15 residues. The chain employs TRBV7-3 and TRBJ2-1; possible D gene TRBD2, 6 bases. This clonotype originated in a human donor in good health. Input material: PBMCs. The CDR3 region is CASSLTPGAYNEQFF. DNA of the CDR3: TGTGCCAGCAGCTTAACCCCGGGAGCCTACAATGAGCAGTTCTTC.